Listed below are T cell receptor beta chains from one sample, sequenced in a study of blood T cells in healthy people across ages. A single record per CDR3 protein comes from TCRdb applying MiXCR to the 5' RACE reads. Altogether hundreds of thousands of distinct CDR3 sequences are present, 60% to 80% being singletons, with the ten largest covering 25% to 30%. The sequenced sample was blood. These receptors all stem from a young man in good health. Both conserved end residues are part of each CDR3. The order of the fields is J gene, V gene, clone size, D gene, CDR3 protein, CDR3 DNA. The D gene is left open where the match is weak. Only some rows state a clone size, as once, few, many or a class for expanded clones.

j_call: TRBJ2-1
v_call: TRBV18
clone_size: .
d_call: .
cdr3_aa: CASSPPNTLYNEQFF
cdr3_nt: TGTGCCAGCTCACCACCGAACACTTTATACAATGAGCAGTTCTTC

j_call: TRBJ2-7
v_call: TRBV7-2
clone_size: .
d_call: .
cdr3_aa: CASSLVPDGVSYEQYF
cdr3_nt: TGTGCCAGCAGCTTAGTTCCGGACGGAGTCTCCTACGAGCAGTACTTC

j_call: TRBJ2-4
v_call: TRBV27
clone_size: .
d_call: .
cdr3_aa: CASSRSATIAKNIQYF
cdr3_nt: TGTGCCAGCAGCAGGAGCGCTACCATAGCCAAAAACATTCAGTACTTC

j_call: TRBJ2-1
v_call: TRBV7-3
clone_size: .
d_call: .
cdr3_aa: CASSSDGASYNEQFF
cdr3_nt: TGTGCCAGCAGCTCAGACGGAGCCTCCTACAATGAGCAGTTCTTC

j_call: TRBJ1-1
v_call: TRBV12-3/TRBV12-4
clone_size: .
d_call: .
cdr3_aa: CASSLVTMNTEAFF
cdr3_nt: TGTGCCAGCAGTTTAGTAACCATGAACACTGAAGCTTTCTTT

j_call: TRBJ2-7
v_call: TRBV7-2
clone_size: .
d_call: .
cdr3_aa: CASSLGDVGAYEQYF
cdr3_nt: TGTGCCAGCAGCTTGGGAGACGTGGGGGCCTACGAGCAGTACTTC

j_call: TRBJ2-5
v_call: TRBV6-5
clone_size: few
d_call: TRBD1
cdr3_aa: CASSYRDREIQETQYF
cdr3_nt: TGTGCCAGCAGTTACCGGGACAGGGAAATCCAAGAGACCCAGTACTTC

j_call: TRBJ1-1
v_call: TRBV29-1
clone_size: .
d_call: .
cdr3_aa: CSVRDYSGGRTEAFF
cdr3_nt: TGCAGCGTTCGGGATTATTCTGGTGGTCGCACTGAAGCTTTCTTT

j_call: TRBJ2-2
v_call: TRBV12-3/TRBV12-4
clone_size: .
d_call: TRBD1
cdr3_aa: CASSRDRAGELFF
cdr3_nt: TGTGCCAGCAGTCGCGACAGGGCCGGGGAGCTGTTTTTT

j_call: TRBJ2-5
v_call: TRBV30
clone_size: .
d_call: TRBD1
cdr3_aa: CATRDSQETQYF
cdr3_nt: TGTGCCACGAGGGACAGCCAAGAGACCCAGTACTTC

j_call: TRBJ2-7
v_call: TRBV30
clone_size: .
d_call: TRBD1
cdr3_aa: CASTTGVSYEQYF
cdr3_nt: TGTGCCTCGACGACAGGGGTGTCCTACGAGCAGTACTTC

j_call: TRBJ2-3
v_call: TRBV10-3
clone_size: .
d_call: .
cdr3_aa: CATRMRDRGDTQYF
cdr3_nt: TGTGCCACCCGGATGCGGGATCGAGGAGATACGCAGTATTTT

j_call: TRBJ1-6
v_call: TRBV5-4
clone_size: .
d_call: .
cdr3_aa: CASSRDLGSYNSPLHF
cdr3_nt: TGTGCCAGCAGCCGGGACCTTGGCTCCTATAATTCACCCCTCCACTTT

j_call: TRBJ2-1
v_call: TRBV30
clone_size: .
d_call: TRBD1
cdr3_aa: CAWIGTGEEQFF
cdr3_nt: TGTGCCTGGATAGGGACAGGGGAAGAGCAGTTCTTC

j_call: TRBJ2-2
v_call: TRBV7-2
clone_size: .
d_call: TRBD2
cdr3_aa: CASSLGGGAGTGELFF
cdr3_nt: TGTGCCAGCAGCTTAGGCGGGGGGGCTGGAACCGGGGAGCTGTTTTTT

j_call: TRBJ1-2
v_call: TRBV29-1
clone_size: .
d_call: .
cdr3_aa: CSVESYYGYTF
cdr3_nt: TGCAGCGTTGAGAGTTACTATGGCTACACCTTC

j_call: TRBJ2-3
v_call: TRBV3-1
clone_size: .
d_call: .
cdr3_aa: CASSQDPVTIRTDTQYF
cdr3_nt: TGTGCCAGCAGCCAAGACCCCGTGACTATAAGAACAGATACGCAGTATTTT

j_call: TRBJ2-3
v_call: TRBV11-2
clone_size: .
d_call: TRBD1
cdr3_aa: CASSLLTGGTDTQYF
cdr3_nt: TGTGCCAGCAGCCTCCTTACAGGGGGCACAGATACGCAGTATTTT

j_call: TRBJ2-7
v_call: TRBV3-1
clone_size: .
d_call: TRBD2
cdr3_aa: CASSPEGGGGEQYF
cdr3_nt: TGTGCCAGCAGCCCCGAAGGCGGGGGAGGCGAGCAGTACTTC

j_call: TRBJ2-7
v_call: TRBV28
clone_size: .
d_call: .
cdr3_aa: CASTYRTTHNEQYF
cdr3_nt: TGTGCCAGCACCTATAGGACTACTCACAATGAGCAGTACTTC

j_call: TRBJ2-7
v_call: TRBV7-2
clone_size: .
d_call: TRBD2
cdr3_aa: CASSLRERGEQYF
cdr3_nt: TGTGCCAGCAGTCTGCGGGAGAGGGGCGAGCAGTACTTC

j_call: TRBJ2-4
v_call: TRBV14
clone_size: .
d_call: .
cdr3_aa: CASSRNGQAEQYF
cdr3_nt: TGTGCCAGCAGCCGGAACGGGCAGGCTGAGCAGTACTTC

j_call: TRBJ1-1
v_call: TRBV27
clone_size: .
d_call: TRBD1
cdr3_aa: CASSSTQGASTEAFF
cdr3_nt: TGTGCCAGCAGCTCAACCCAGGGGGCGAGCACTGAAGCTTTCTTT

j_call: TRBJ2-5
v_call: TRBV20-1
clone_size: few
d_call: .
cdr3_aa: CSATGTTQGTQYF
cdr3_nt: TGCAGTGCTACCGGGACGACCCAGGGGACCCAGTACTTC

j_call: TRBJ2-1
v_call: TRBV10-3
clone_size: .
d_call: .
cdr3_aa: CAISDYLSDNEQFF
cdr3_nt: TGTGCCATCAGTGACTATTTGAGCGACAATGAGCAGTTCTTC

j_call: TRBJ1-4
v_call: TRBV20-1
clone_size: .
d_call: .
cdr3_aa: CSAGPGQPDYNEKLFF
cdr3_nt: TGCAGTGCGGGACCCGGACAGCCAGATTATAATGAAAAACTGTTTTTT

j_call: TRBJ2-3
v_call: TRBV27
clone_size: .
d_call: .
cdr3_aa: CASSEGASRPDTQYF
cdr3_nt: TGTGCCAGCAGTGAAGGGGCCAGCCGACCAGATACGCAGTATTTT

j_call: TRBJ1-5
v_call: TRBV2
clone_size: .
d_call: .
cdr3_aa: CASSERLNSNQPQHF
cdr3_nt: TGTGCCAGCAGTGAACGTCTTAATAGCAATCAGCCCCAGCATTTT

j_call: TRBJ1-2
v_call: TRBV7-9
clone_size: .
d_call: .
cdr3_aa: CASSLVSATSRTYGYTF
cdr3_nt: TGTGCCAGCAGCTTAGTATCGGCCACCTCCCGGACCTATGGCTACACCTTC

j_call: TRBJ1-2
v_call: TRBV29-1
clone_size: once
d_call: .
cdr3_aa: CSVPLGIGGYTF
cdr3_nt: TGCAGCGTTCCGCTAGGCATAGGAGGCTACACCTTC

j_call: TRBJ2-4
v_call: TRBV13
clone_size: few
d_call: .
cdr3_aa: CASSTVAGSGNDKNIQYF
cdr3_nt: TGTGCCAGCAGCACCGTCGCTGGGTCCGGTAATGACAAAAACATTCAGTACTTC

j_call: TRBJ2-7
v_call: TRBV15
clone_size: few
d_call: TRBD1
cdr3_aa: CATSRAQGARSYEQYF
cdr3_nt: TGTGCCACCAGCAGAGCGCAGGGGGCCCGATCCTACGAGCAGTACTTC

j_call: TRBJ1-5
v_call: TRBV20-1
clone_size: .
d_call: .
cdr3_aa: CSATPAGPGQPQHF
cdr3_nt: TGCAGTGCTACCCCGGCAGGCCCGGGGCAGCCCCAGCATTTT

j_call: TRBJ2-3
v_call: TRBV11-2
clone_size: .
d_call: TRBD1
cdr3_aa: CASSLDTTGWDTQYF
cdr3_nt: TGTGCCAGCAGCTTAGACACGACAGGGTGGGATACGCAGTATTTT

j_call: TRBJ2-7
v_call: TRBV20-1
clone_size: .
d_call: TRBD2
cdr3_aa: CSLRTTASGGVGEYF
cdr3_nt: TGCAGCCTTCGAACGACGGCTAGCGGGGGCGTGGGGGAGTACTTC

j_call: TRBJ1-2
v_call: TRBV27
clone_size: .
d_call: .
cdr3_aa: CASSLRSQGSGGYTF
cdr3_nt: TGTGCCAGCAGTTTAAGAAGCCAGGGGAGCGGTGGCTACACCTTC

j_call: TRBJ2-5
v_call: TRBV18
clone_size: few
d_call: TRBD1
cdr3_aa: CASSPRGQGQETQYF
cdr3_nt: TGTGCCAGCTCACCACGAGGACAGGGCCAAGAGACCCAGTACTTC

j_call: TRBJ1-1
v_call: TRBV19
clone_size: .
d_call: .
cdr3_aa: CASSPSDRRGTEAFF
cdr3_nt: TGTGCCAGTAGTCCTTCGGACCGAAGGGGCACTGAAGCTTTCTTT

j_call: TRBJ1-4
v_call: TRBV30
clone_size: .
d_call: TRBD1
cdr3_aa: CAWSVGGSPNEKLFF
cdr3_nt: TGTGCCTGGAGTGTAGGGGGCAGCCCTAATGAAAAACTGTTTTTT

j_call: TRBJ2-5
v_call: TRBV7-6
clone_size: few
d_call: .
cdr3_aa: CASSGRGSQETQYF
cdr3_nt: TGTGCCAGCAGCGGACGGGGCAGCCAAGAGACCCAGTACTTC

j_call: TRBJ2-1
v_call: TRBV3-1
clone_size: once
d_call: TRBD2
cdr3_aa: CASSVTSGAYAGEQFF
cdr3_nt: TGTGCCAGCAGCGTAACGAGCGGGGCTTACGCAGGGGAGCAGTTCTTC

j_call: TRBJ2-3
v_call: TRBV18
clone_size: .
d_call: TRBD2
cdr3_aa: CASSPPVSGGSDTQYF
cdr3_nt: TGTGCCAGCTCACCGCCAGTTAGCGGGGGTTCAGATACGCAGTATTTT

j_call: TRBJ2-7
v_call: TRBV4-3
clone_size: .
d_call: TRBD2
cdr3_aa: CASSQDSGTPSSYEQYF
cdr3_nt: TGCGCCAGCAGCCAAGATAGCGGGACACCAAGCTCCTACGAGCAGTACTTC

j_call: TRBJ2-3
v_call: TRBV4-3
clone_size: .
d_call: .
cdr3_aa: CASSQGTGIDTQYF
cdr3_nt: TGCGCCAGCAGCCAGGGTACAGGGATAGATACGCAGTATTTT

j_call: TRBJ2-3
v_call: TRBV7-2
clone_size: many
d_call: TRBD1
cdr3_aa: CASSSTGTDTQYF
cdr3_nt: TGTGCCAGCAGCTCGACAGGGACAGATACGCAGTATTTT

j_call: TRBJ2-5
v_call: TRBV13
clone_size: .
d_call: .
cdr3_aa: CASSSSPGGYQETQYF
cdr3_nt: TGTGCCAGCAGCTCCAGCCCCGGGGGTTACCAAGAGACCCAGTACTTC

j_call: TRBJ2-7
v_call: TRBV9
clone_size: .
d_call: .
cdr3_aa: CASSEGGQTFTYEQYF
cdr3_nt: TGTGCCAGCAGCGAAGGAGGACAGACCTTTACCTACGAGCAGTACTTC

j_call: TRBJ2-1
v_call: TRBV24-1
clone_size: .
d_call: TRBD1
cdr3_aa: CATSDFRDSYNEQFF
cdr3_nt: TGTGCCACCAGTGATTTCCGGGACAGTTACAATGAGCAGTTCTTC

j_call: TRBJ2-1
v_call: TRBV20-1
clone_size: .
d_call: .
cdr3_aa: CSASPGVGNEQFF
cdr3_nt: TGCAGTGCTAGCCCTGGGGTCGGGAATGAGCAGTTCTTC

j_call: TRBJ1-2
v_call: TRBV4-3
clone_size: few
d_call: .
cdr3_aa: CASSHDRTSLNYGYTF
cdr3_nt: TGCGCCAGCAGCCATGACCGGACATCACTTAACTATGGCTACACCTTC

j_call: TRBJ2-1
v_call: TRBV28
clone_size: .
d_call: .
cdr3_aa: CTSSAEGKQFF
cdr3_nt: TGTACCAGCAGTGCAGAGGGTAAGCAGTTCTTC

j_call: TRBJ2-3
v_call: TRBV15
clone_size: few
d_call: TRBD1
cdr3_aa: CATSRGKGQGSDTQYF
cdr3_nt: TGTGCCACCAGCAGAGGGAAGGGACAGGGCAGCGATACGCAGTATTTT

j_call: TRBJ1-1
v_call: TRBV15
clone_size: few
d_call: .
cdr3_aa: CATSRDLSKDTIQRTEAFF
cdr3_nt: TGTGCCACCAGCAGAGATCTGTCGAAGGACACCATACAGAGGACTGAAGCTTTCTTT

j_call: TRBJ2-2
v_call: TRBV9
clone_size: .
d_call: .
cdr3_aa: CASSVGASDGELFF
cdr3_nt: TGTGCCAGCAGCGTAGGGGCGTCCGACGGGGAGCTGTTTTTT

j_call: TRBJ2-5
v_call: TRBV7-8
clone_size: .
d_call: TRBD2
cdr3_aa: CASSDSGSGETQYF
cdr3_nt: TGTGCCAGCAGCGATAGCGGGAGTGGGGAGACCCAGTACTTC

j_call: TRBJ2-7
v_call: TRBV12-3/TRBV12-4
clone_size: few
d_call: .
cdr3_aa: CASSVKGAYEQYF
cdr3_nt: TGTGCCAGCAGTGTAAAGGGAGCCTACGAGCAGTACTTC

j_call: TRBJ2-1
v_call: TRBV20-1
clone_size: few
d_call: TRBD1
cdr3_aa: CSALSGQGHDEQFF
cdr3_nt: TGCAGTGCCCTATCGGGACAGGGGCATGATGAGCAGTTCTTC